These T cell receptor beta chains were read from a single sample in a study of T-cell memory formation after mild COVID-19. MiXCR was run by TCRdb on the 5' RACE reads, yielding one entry per CDR3 protein. The table includes approximately 480,000 distinct CDR3 sequences, 15% to 20% detected once. Sequencing was carried out using PBMCs or a T cell subset sorted from them (not recorded which). The receptor source for this set is an adult woman who had mild COVID-19 (a few samples of this study predate the infection). Cell type and time point are not known. Both conserved end residues are trimmed from each CDR3. D genes are given only for firm matches.

v_gene	len	j_gene	d_gene	CDR3aa
TRBV11-2	14	TRBJ2-1	.	ASSLAADSSYNEQF
TRBV2	13	TRBJ1-5	.	ASSDLTRKGQPQH
TRBV2	13	TRBJ2-7	TRBD1	ASRHRDRSSYEQY
TRBV21-1	12	TRBJ1-1	.	ASSKENQGTEAF
TRBV15	15	TRBJ1-3	.	ATSRDGGGYSGNTIY
TRBV12-3/TRBV12-4	11	TRBJ2-7	.	ASSLVGGNEQY
TRBV3-1	14	TRBJ2-1	TRBD2	ASRLLAGGPYNEQF
TRBV7-9	13	TRBJ2-3	TRBD2	ASSALSGNPDTQY
TRBV12-3/TRBV12-4	12	TRBJ1-1	.	ASSFDGVQLRAF
TRBV30	11	TRBJ2-7	.	AWSRGTPYEQY